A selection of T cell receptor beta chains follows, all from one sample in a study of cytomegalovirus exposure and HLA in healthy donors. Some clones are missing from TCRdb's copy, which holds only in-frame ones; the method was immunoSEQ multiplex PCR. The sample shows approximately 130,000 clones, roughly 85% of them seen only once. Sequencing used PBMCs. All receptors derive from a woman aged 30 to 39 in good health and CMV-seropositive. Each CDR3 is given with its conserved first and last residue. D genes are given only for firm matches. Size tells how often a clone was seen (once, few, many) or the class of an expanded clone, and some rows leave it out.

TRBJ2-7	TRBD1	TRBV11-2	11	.	TGTGCCAGCAGCCCCCGGGACAGGCATCACTTC	CASSPRDRHHF
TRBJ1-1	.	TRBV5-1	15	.	TGCGCCAGCAGCTTTGCCGGGCAGGGGAACACTGAAGCTTTCTTT	CASSFAGQGNTEAFF
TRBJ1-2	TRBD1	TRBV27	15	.	TGTGCCAGCAGTTCCGGACAGGGACGTGGTTGGGGCTACACCTTC	CASSSGQGRGWGYTF
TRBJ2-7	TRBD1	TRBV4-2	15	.	TGTGCCAGCAGCACGGGGGGACAGGGGGCCTACGAGCAGTACTTC	CASSTGGQGAYEQYF
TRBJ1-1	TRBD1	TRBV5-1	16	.	TGCGCCAGCAGCTTGAACCCACAGGGGATGAACACTGAAGCTTTCTTT	CASSLNPQGMNTEAFF
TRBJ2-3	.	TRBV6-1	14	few	TGTGCCAGCAGTGAAGCCCCGGGCACAGATACGCAGTATTTT	CASSEAPGTDTQYF
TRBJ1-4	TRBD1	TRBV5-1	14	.	TGCGCCAGCAGCTTCGGGACAGGGGGGGAAAAACTGTTTTTT	CASSFGTGGEKLFF
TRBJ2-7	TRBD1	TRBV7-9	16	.	TGTGCCAGCAGCTCGACGTGGGACAGGGTTTCCTACGAGCAGTACTTC	CASSSTWDRVSYEQYF
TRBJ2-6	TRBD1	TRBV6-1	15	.	TGTGCCAGCAGCCCTCAGGGGGCAGGGGCCAACGTCCTGACTTTC	CASSPQGAGANVLTF
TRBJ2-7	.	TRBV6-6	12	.	TGTGCCAGCAGTTACGTAGGGGGCGAGCAGTACTTC	CASSYVGGEQYF
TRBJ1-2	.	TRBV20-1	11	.	TGCAGTGCTTCCCGCGGGGAGGGCTACACCTTC	CSASRGEGYTF
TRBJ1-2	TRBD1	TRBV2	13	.	TGTGCCAGCAGTTTACAGGGGGCAGAAGGCTACACCTTC	CASSLQGAEGYTF
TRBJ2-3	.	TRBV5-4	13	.	TGTGCCAGCAGCTTTTCTTCGACAGATACGCAGTATTTT	CASSFSSTDTQYF
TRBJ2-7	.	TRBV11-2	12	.	TGTGCCAGCAGCTTAGATCGGGGCGAGCAGTACTTC	CASSLDRGEQYF
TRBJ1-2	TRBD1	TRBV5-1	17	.	TGCGCCAGCAGCTTGAGTAGTGGGGCAGGGGGGTTCTATGGCTACACCTTC	CASSLSSGAGGFYGYTF
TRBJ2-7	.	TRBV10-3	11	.	TGTGCCACCTCCTTTCTAGCGGAGCAGTACTTC	CATSFLAEQYF
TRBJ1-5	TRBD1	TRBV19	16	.	TGTGCCAGTACCGGGACAGGCGCCTATAGCAATCAGCCCCAGCATTTT	CASTGTGAYSNQPQHF
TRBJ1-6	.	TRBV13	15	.	TGTGCCAGCAGCTTAATGGGCGGGGGAGGATCACCCCTCCACTTT	CASSLMGGGGSPLHF
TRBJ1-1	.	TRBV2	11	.	TGTGCCAGCAGTGGTAGAATAATGGCTTTCTTT	CASSGRIMAFF
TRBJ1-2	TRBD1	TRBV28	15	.	TGTGCCAGCAGGGGCCCCGGGACAGGGGAATATGGCTACACCTTC	CASRGPGTGEYGYTF
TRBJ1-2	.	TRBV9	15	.	TGTGCCAGCATCCTAGGGAGGAAGACTAACTATGGCTACACCTTC	CASILGRKTNYGYTF
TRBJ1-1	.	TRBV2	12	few	TGTGCCAGCAGCAAACAGTCAACCGAAGCTTTCTTT	CASSKQSTEAFF
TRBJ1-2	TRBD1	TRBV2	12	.	TGTGCCAGCGTTGGGACAGGGTCTGGCTACACCTTC	CASVGTGSGYTF
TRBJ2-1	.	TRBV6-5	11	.	TGTGCCAGCAGTTACCTTAATGAGCAGTTCTTC	CASSYLNEQFF
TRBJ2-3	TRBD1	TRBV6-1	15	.	TGTGCCAGCAGTGAACAGGACAGGGGCACAGATACGCAGTATTTT	CASSEQDRGTDTQYF
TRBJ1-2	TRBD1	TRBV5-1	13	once	TGCGCCAGCAGCCAGACAGGGAGCTATGGCTACACCTTC	CASSQTGSYGYTF
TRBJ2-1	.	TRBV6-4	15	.	TGTGCCAGCAGTCGAGCCGAGGAGGGATACAATGAGCAGTTCTTC	CASSRAEEGYNEQFF
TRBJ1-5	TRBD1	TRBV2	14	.	TGTGCCAGCAGGTCCCGGACAGGGATAGCGCCCCAGCATTTT	CASRSRTGIAPQHF
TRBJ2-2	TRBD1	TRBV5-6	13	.	TGTGCCAGCAGCCCAGGGGGTACCGGGGAGCTGTTTTTT	CASSPGGTGELFF
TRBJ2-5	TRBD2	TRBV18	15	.	TGTGCCAGCTCACCACATCCGGGGGGTCAAGAGACCCAGTACTTC	CASSPHPGGQETQYF
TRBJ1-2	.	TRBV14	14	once	TGTGCCAGCAGCCAAGATCGAAGGAGTTTTGGCTACACCTTC	CASSQDRRSFGYTF
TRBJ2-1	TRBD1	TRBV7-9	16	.	TGTGCCAGCAGCCAGAGTGCGGGACAGGGCTACAATGAGCAGTTCTTC	CASSQSAGQGYNEQFF
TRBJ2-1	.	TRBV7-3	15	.	TGTGCCAGCAGTAAACAGGCACAAAACTACAATGAGCAGTTCTTC	CASSKQAQNYNEQFF
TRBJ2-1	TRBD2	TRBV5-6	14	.	TGTGCCAGCAATTTTCTAGCGGGGTACAATGAGCAGTTCTTC	CASNFLAGYNEQFF
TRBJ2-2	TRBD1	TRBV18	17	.	TGTGCCAGCTCACCAGGGAGGACAGGGGAGAACACCGGGGAGCTGTTTTTT	CASSPGRTGENTGELFF
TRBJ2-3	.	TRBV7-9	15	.	TGTGCCAGCAGCTTGGAGGCGGGAATGGCAGATACGCAGTATTTT	CASSLEAGMADTQYF
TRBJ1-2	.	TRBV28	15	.	TGTGCCGCCCAGCGAGATACAGGGTCTAACTATGGCTACACCTTC	CAAQRDTGSNYGYTF
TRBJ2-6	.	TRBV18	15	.	TGTGCCAGCTCACTAGAGACAGTAAGGGCCAACGTCCTGACTTTC	CASSLETVRANVLTF
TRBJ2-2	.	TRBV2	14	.	TGTGCCAGCAGGACATCGAGGAACACCGGGGAGCTGTTTTTT	CASRTSRNTGELFF
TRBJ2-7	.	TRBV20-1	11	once	TGCAGTGCTAGACGAGCTTACGAGCAGTACTTC	CSARRAYEQYF
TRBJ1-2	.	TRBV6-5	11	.	TGTGCCAGCAGTAACGTCGGTGGCTACACCTTC	CASSNVGGYTF
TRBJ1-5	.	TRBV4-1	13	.	TGCGCCAGCAGTCCGACTGGTATTCAGCCCCAGCATTTT	CASSPTGIQPQHF
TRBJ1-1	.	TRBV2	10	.	TGTGCCAGCGAGGAGGCTGAAGCTTTCTTT	CASEEAEAFF
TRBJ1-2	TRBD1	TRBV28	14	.	TGTGCCAGCAGTTCCGGGACAGGGACTTTTGGCTACACCTTC	CASSSGTGTFGYTF
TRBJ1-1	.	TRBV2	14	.	TGTGTCAGCGGGAGGGGGGGCCGGGACACTGAAGCTTTCTTT	CVSGRGGRDTEAFF
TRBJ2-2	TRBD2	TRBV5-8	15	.	TGTGCCAGCAGCTTAAGCGGGAGTTACACCGGGGAGCTGTTTTTT	CASSLSGSYTGELFF
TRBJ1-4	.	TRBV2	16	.	TGTGCCAGCAGTGAAGCCGTCAGGGGAGGGGAAGAAAAACTGTTTTTT	CASSEAVRGGEEKLFF
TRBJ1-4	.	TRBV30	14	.	TGTGCCTGGAGTGAAGGGCAGGGTCTCCCTTTACTGTTTTTT	CAWSEGQGLPLLFF
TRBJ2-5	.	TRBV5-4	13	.	TGTGCCACCAATTCGCAGGGTAAAGAGACCCAGTACTTC	CATNSQGKETQYF
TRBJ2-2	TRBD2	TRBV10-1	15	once	TGCGCCAGCAGTAAAGCGGGGTTGAACACCGGGGAGCTGTTTTTT	CASSKAGLNTGELFF
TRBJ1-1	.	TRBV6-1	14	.	TGTGCCAGCAGTGAAGCGGACTCCCACACTGAAGCTTTCTTT	CASSEADSHTEAFF
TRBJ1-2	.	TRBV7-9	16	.	TGTGCCAGCAGCTTCGACCGGGACACTAACAACTATGGCTACACCTTC	CASSFDRDTNNYGYTF
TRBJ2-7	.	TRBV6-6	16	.	TGTGCCAGCAGTTACTCGGGCGGGGACCCCTCCTACGAGCAGTACTTC	CASSYSGGDPSYEQYF
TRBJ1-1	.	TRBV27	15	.	TGTGCCAGCAGTTTATCAGGAGTACTGAACACTGAAGCTTTCTTT	CASSLSGVLNTEAFF
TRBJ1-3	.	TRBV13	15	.	TGTGCCAGCAGCTTAGGCGGCAGGGTTGGAAACACCATATATTTT	CASSLGGRVGNTIYF
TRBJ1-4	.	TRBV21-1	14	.	TGTGCCAGCACGAGGGGGCAGGGTCATGAAAAACTGTTTTTT	CASTRGQGHEKLFF
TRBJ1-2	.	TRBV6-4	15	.	TGTGCTAGCAGTGACTCAGGCAGGCCTAACTATGGCTACACCTTC	CASSDSGRPNYGYTF
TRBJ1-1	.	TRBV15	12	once	TGTGCCACCAGCCCCGGGGGCACTGAAGCTTTCTTT	CATSPGGTEAFF